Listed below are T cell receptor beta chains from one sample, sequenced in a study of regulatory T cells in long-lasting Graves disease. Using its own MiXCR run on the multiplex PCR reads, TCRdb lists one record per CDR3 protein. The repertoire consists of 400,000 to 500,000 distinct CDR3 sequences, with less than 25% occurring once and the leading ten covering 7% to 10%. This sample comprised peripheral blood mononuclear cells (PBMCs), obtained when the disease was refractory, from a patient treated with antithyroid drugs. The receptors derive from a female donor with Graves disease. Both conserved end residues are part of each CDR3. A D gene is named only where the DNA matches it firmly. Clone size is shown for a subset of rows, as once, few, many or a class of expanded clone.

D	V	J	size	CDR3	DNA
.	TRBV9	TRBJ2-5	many	CASSVDGKRTQYF	TGTGCCAGCAGCGTAGACGGGAAACGGACCCAGTACTTC
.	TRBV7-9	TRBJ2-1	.	CASSLSRLYNEQFF	TGTGCCAGCAGCCTTAGTCGCCTCTACAATGAGCAGTTCTTC
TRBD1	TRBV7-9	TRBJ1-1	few	CASRDRDSREAFF	TGTGCCAGCCGCGACAGGGATTCACGGGAAGCTTTCTTT
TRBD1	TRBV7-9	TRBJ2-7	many	CASSLEGQGTYEQYF	TGTGCCAGCAGCTTAGAAGGACAGGGAACCTACGAGCAGTACTTC
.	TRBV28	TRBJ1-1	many	CASSSRQEAFF	TGTGCCAGCAGTTCTCGACAAGAAGCTTTCTTT
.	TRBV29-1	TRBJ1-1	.	CSVVEGVGTFF	TGCAGCGTTGTAGAAGGGGTAGGAACTTTCTTT
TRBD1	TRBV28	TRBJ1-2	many	CASSTLDRTRSYTF	TGTGCCAGCAGTACCCTGGACAGGACCAGGAGCTACACCTTC
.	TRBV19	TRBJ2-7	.	CASSMHLSGRGYEQYF	TGTGCCAGTAGTATGCACCTCTCGGGCCGCGGCTACGAGCAGTACTTC
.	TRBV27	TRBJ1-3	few	CASSLGRGNTIYF	TGTGCCAGCAGTTTAGGGCGAGGAAACACCATATATTTT
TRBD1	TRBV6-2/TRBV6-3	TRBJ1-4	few	CASSRTGDNEKLFF	TGTGCCAGCTCGAGGACAGGGGATAATGAAAAACTGTTTTTT
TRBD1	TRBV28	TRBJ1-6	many	CASSPRQGGPSPLHF	TGTGCCAGCAGTCCCCGACAGGGCGGGCCTTCACCCCTCCACTTT
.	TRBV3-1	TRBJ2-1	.	CASSQVSGEQFF	TGTGCCAGCAGCCAAGTGTCCGGAGAGCAGTTCTTC
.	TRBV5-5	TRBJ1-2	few	CASSHSGDSPIYGYTF	TGTGCCAGCAGTCACTCGGGGGACTCCCCGATCTATGGCTACACCTTC
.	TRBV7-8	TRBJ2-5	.	CASSLQKYRGPQETQYF	TGTGCCAGCAGCTTACAAAAGTACCGGGGTCCCCAAGAGACCCAGTACTTC
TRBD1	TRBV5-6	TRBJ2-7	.	CASSLAVGDRYEQYF	TGTGCCAGCAGCTTGGCGGTGGGGGACAGATACGAGCAGTACTTC
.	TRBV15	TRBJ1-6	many	CATSRDRFDSPLHF	TGTGCCACCAGCAGGGATAGGTTCGATTCACCCCTCCACTTT
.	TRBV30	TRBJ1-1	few	CAWANGASLSAFF	TGTGCCTGGGCAAACGGGGCTTCCTTAAGCGCTTTCTTT
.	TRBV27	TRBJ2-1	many	CASSSRSYNEQFF	TGTGCCAGCAGCTCGAGGTCCTACAATGAGCAGTTCTTC
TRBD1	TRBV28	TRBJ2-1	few	CASSAAGTGAGEQFF	TGTGCCAGCAGTGCGGCGGGGACAGGGGCCGGTGAGCAGTTCTTC
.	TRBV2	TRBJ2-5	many	CASPSRDTQETQYF	TGTGCCAGCCCGTCCCGGGACACCCAAGAGACCCAGTACTTC
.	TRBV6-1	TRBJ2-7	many	CASSLIGHAYEQYF	TGTGCCAGCAGTCTAATCGGACACGCTTACGAGCAGTACTTC
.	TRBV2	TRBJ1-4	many	CASSAPGADEKLFF	TGTGCCAGCAGTGCCCCAGGGGCAGACGAAAAACTGTTTTTT
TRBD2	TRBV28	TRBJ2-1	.	CASRRSGTNNEQFF	TGTGCCAGCAGACGATCCGGGACTAACAATGAGCAGTTCTTC
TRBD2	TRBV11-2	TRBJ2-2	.	CASSSYSGSGELFF	TGTGCCAGCAGCTCATATAGCGGGTCCGGGGAGCTGTTTTTT
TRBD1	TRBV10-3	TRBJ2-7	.	CAIRGQGVRYEQYF	TGTGCCATCAGAGGACAGGGGGTGAGGTACGAGCAGTACTTC
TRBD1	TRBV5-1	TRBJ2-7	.	CASSRATGGINEQYF	TGCGCCAGCAGCCGAGCGACAGGGGGCATTAACGAGCAGTACTTC
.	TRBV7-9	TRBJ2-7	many	CASGGTYEQYF	TGTGCCAGCGGCGGAACCTACGAGCAGTACTTC
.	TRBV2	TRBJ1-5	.	CASSQPGSNQPQHF	TGTGCCAGCAGTCAACCGGGATCTAATCAGCCCCAGCATTTT
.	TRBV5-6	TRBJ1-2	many	CASSLDGLGGYTF	TGTGCCAGCAGCTTAGATGGCCTAGGAGGCTACACCTTC
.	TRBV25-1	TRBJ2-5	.	CASIPLNASETQYF	TGTGCCAGCATCCCCCTAAACGCTTCAGAGACCCAGTACTTC
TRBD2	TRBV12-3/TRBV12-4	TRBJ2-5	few	CASSLERSGRAKETQYF	TGTGCCAGCAGTTTGGAGCGTAGCGGGAGGGCCAAGGAGACCCAGTACTTC
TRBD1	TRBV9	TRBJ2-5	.	CASSTKGAGETQYF	TGTGCCAGCAGCACAAAGGGGGCCGGAGAGACCCAGTACTTC
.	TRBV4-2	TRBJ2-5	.	CASSGILPGHPTQETQYF	TGTGCCAGCAGCGGTATCCTTCCGGGACATCCTACACAAGAGACCCAGTACTTC
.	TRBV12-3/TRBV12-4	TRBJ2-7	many	CASTKQSSYEQYF	TGTGCCAGCACAAAACAAAGCTCCTACGAGCAGTACTTC
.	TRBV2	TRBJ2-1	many	CASSLGTPGGQFF	TGTGCCAGCAGTCTCGGGACACCCGGGGGGCAGTTCTTC
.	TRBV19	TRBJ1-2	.	CASTRGLGNGYTF	TGTGCCAGTACCCGGGGGCTAGGTAATGGCTACACCTTC
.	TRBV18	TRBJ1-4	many	CASSLTEPNEKLFF	TGTGCCAGCTCACTGACGGAGCCTAATGAAAAACTGTTTTTT
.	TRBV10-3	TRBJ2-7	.	CAIAPGGSAYEQYF	TGTGCCATCGCCCCGGGCGGGTCTGCCTACGAGCAGTACTTC
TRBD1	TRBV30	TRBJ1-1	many	CAWSSGQGFPAFF	TGTGCCTGGAGTTCTGGACAGGGCTTTCCAGCTTTCTTT
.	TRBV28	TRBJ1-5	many	CASRPPGGYSNQPQHF	TGTGCCAGCAGACCCCCTGGGGGATATAGCAATCAGCCCCAGCATTTT
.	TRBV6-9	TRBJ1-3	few	CASSFIRRTSGNTIYF	TGTGCCAGCAGTTTCATCCGCCGGACCTCTGGAAACACCATATATTTT
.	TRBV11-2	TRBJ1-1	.	CASSLRLVLGADTEAFF	TGTGCCAGCAGCTTACGACTTGTGTTGGGGGCGGACACTGAAGCTTTCTTT
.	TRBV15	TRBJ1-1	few	CATSRASMNTEAFF	TGTGCCACCAGCAGAGCTTCAATGAACACTGAAGCTTTCTTT
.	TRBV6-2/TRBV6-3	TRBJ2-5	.	CASSDLIGKETQYF	TGTGCCAGCAGTGATTTGATAGGGAAAGAGACCCAGTACTTC
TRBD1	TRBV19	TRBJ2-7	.	CASSNTGGINEQYF	TGTGCCAGTAGTAATACAGGGGGCATAAACGAGCAGTACTTC
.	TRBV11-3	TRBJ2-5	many	CASSSTGFGTQYF	TGTGCCAGCAGCTCAACAGGGTTTGGGACCCAGTACTTC
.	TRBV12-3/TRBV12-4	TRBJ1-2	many	CASSPYTGGERYTF	TGTGCCAGCAGTCCCTACACGGGGGGAGAGCGCTACACCTTC
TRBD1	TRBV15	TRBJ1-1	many	CATSGDRNTEAFF	TGTGCCACCAGCGGGGACAGGAACACTGAAGCTTTCTTT
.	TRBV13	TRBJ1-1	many	CASSKGRGGTEAFF	TGTGCCAGCAGCAAAGGCCGGGGGGGGACTGAAGCTTTCTTT
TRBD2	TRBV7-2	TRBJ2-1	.	CASTRTRGNEQFF	TGTGCCAGCACCCGGACTAGAGGCAATGAGCAGTTCTTC
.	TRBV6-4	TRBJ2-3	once	CASSDSGGSDTQYF	TGTGCCAGCAGTGACTCAGGGGGGTCAGATACGCAGTATTTT
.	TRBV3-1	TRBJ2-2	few	CASSRGSTGELFF	TGTGCCAGCAGTCGGGGATCCACCGGGGAGCTGTTTTTT
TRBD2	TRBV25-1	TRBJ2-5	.	CASSEIAGQTQYF	TGTGCCAGCAGTGAAATAGCGGGACAGACCCAGTACTTC
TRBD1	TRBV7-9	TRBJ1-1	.	CASRTRQGGDTEAFF	TGTGCCAGCAGGACACGACAGGGAGGGGACACTGAAGCTTTCTTT
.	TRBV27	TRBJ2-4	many	CASRSAGGRDIQYF	TGTGCCAGCCGATCAGCCGGTGGCAGAGACATTCAGTACTTC
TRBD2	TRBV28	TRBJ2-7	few	CASSVSGRAGEQYF	TGTGCCAGCAGTGTGAGCGGGAGGGCCGGCGAGCAGTACTTC
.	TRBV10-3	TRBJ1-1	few	CAITPLPDTEAFF	TGTGCCATCACCCCGCTCCCAGACACTGAAGCTTTCTTT
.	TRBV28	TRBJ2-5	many	CASSLYRRMETQYF	TGTGCCAGCAGTTTGTACCGCCGAATGGAGACCCAGTACTTC
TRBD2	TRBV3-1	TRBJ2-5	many	CASSQDGREEETQYF	TGTGCCAGCAGCCAAGATGGGAGGGAGGAGGAGACCCAGTACTTC